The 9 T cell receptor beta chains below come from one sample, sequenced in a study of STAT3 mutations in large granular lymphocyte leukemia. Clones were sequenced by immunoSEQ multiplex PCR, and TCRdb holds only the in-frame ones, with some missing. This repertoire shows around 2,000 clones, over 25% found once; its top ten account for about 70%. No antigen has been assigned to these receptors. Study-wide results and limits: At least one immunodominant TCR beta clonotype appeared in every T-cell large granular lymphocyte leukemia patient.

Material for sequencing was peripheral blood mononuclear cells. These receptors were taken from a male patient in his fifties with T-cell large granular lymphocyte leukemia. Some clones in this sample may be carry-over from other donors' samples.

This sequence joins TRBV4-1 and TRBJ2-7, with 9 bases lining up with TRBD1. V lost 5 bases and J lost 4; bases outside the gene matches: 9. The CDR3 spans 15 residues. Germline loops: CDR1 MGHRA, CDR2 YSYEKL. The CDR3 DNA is TGCGCCAGCAGCAAATTGGGGGACAGGGCGTACGAGCAGTACTTC. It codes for CASSKLGDRAYEQYF.

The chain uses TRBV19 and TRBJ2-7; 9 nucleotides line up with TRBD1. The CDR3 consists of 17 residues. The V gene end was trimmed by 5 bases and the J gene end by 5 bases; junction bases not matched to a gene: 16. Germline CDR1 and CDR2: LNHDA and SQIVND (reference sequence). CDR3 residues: CASSLRQGGSGADEQYF. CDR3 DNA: TGTGCCAGTAGTTTAAGACAGGGGGGTAGCGGAGCGGACGAGCAGTACTTC.

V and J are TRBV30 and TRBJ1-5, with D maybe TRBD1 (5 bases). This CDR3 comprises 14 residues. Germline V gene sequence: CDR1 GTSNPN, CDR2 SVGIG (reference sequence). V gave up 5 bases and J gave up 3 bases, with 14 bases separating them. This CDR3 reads CAWDRDGTNQPQHF. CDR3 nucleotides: TGTGCCTGGGATCGGGACGGGACCAATCAGCCCCAGCATTTT.

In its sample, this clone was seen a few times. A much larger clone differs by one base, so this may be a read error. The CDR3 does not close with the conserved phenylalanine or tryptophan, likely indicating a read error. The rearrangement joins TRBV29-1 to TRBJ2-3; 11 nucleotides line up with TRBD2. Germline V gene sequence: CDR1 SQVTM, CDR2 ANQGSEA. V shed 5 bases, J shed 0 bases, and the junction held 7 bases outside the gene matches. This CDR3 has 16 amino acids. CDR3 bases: TGCAGCGTTACTAGCGGGAGCCAGTCTAGCACAGATACGCAGTATTTG. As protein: CSVTSGSQSSTDTQYL.

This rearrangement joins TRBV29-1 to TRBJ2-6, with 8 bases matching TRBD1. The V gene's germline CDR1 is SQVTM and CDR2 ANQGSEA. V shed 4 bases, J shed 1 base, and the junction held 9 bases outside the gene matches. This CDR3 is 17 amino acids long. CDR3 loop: CSVVGQDPKSGANVLTF. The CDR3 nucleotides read TGCAGCGTTGTGGGACAGGACCCCAAGTCTGGGGCCAACGTCCTGACTTTC. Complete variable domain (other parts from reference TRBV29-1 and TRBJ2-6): SAVISQKPSRDICQRGTSLTIQCQVDSQVTMMFWYRQQPGQSLTLIATANQGSEATYESGFVIDKFPISRPNLTFSTLTVSNMSPEDSSIYLCSVVGQDPKSGANVLTFGAGSRLTVL.

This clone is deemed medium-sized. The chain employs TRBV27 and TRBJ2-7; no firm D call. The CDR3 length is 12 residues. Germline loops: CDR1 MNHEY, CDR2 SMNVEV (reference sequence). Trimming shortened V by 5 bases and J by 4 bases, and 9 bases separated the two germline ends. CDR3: CASSTPGYEQYF. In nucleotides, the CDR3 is TGTGCCAGCAGTACCCCAGGATACGAGCAGTACTTC.

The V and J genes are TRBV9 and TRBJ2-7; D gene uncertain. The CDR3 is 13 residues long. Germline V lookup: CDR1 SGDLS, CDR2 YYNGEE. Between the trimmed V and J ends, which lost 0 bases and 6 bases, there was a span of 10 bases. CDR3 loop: CASSVVSGGEQYF. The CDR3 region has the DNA TGTGCCAGCAGCGTAGTTTCAGGTGGCGAGCAGTACTTC.

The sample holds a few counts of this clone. CDR3 sequence: CASTLRGHPNTGELFF. CDR3 bases: TGTGCCAGCACCTTAAGGGGACATCCGAACACCGGGGAGCTGTTTTTT. The chain links TRBV28 to TRBJ2-2; TRBD1 might be the D (6 bases). Deletions cut 7 bases from V and 0 bases from J, with 15 bases between. The CDR3 is 16 residues long. Germline lookup yields CDR1 MDHEN and CDR2 SYDVKM.

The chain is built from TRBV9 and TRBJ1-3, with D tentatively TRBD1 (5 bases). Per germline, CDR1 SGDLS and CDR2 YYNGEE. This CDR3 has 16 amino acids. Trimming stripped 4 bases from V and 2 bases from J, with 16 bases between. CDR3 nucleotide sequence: TGTGCCAGCAGCACCGATTCCGGGGGAACTGGAAACACCATATATTTT. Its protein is CASSTDSGGTGNTIYF.